Below are 7 T cell receptor beta chains sequenced from a single sample in a study of T cell responses to AZD1222 COVID-19 vaccine. Profiled with immunoSEQ multiplex PCR; TCRdb holds only in-frame clones, not every one. The sample shows about 100,000 clones, roughly 90% of them seen only once. The sample here was peripheral blood, taken on day 0 of AZD1222 vaccination. The receptors here all came from an adult in good health.

This clone is a singleton in its sample. This chain connects TRBV6-2 or TRBV6-3 to TRBJ2-7; 10 bases line up with TRBD1. CDR3 length: 12 amino acids. Looked up from germline, CDR1 is MNHEY and CDR2 is SVGEGT. With V trimmed by 5 bases and J by 8 bases, 3 bases remained unmatched. The CDR3 is CASSTDRGKQYF. The CDR3 bases are TGTGCCAGCAGTACGGACAGGGGGAAGCAGTACTTC.

This chain joins TRBV4-2 and TRBJ2-2, with D maybe TRBD1 (5 bases). The CDR3 has 17 amino acids. Germline CDR1 and CDR2: LGHNA and YNFKEQ. V was shortened by 0 bases and J by 4 bases, with 15 bases between the two germline ends. CDR3: CASSQDYVGPSTGELFF. The CDR3 DNA sequence: TGTGCCAGCAGCCAAGATTACGTGGGGCCCAGCACCGGGGAGCTGTTTTTT.

The chain uses TRBV28 and TRBJ1-5; no clear D. This CDR3 comprises 16 residues. Trimming pared 1 base from V and 6 bases from J, leaving 16 bases between. Looked up from germline, CDR1 is MDHEN and CDR2 is SYDVKM. CDR3 nucleotide sequence: TGTGCCAGCAGTTTATTAGGTACAGCGTCAGGTCAGCCCCAGCATTTT. This encodes CASSLLGTASGQPQHF. The whole variable domain, remainder taken from reference TRBV28 and TRBJ1-5, is DVKVTQSSRYLVKRTGEKVFLECVQDMDHENMFWYRQDPGLGLRLIYFSYDVKMKEKGDIPEGYSVSREKKERFSLILESASTNQTSMYLCASSLLGTASGQPQHFGDGTRLSIL.

J is TRBJ2-1 and V is TRBV5-1; 7 nucleotides align to TRBD1. The J segment lost 0 bases and the V segment lost 4 bases, leaving 7 bases of the junction unmatched. The CDR3 covers 16 residues. Germline V gives CDR1 SGHRS, CDR2 YFSETQ. CDR3 sequence (DNA): TGCGCCAGCAGCCCAGGACAGGTTAGCTCCTACAATGAGCAGTTCTTC. It specifies CASSPGQVSSYNEQFF.

The chain is built from TRBV6-5 and TRBJ1-2; D possibly corresponds to TRBD1 (5 bases). With 11 bases removed from V and 8 bases from J, the gap between germline ends came to 15 bases. The germline gives CDR1 MNHEY, CDR2 SVGAGI. This CDR3 contains 11 residues. The CDR3 sequence is CAVWWRDGYTF. CDR3 nucleotides: TGTGCCGTTTGGTGGCGGGACGGCTACACCTTC.

This chain joins TRBV12-3 or TRBV12-4 and TRBJ2-1; D uncertain. Deletions cut 5 bases from V and 4 bases from J, with 3 bases between. CDR3 length equals 11 residues. CDR3: CASSLYNEQFF. The CDR3 DNA is TGTGCCAGCAGTCTGTACAATGAGCAGTTCTTC.

The CDR3 here is CASSQDRGVRDYTF. Here the CDR3 DNA reads TGTGCCAGCAGCCAAGACAGGGGGGTCAGAGACTACACCTTC. The rearrangement uses TRBV4-2 and TRBJ1-2, with 7 bases that match TRBD1. CDR3 length: 14 residues. Per the germline V gene, CDR1 is LGHNA and CDR2 is YNFKEQ. V trimming: 0 bases; J trimming: 10 bases; junction bases outside the gene matches: 8.